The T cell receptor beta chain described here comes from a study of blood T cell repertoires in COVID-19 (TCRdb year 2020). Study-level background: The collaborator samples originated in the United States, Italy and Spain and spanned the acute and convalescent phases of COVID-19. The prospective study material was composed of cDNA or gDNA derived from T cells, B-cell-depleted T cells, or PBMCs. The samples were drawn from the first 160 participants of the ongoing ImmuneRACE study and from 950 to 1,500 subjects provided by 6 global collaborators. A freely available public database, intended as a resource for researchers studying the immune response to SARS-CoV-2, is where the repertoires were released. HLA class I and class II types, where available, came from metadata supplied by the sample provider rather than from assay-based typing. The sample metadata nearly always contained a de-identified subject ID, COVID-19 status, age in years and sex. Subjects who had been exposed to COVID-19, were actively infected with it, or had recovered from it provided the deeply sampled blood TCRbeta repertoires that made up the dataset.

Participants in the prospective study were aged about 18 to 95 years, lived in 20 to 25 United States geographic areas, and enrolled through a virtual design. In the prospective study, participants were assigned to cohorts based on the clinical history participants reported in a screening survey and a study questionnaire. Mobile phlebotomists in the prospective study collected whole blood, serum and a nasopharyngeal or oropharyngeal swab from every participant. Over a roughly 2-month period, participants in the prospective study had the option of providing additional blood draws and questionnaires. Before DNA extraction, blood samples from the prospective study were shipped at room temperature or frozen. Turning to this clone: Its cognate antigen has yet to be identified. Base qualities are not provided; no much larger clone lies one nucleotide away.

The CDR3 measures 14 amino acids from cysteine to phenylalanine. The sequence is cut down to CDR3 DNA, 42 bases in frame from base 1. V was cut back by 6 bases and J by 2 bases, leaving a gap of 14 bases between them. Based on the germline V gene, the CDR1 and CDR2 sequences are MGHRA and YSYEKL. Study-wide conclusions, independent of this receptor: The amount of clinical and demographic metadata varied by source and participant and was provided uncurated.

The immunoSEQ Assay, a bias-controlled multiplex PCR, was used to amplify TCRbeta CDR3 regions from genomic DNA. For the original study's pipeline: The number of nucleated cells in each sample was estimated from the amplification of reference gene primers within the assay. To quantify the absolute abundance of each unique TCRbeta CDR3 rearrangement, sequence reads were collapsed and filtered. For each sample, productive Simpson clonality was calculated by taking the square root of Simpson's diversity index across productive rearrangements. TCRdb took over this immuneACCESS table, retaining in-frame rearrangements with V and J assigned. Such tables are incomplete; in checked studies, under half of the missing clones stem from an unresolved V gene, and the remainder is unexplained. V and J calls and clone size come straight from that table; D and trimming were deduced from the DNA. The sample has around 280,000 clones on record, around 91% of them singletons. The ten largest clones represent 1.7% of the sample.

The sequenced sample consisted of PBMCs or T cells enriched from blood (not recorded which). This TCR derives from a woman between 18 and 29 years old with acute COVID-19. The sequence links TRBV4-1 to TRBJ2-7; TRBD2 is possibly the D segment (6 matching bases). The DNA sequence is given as TGCGCCAGCAGGGGACTCAACAGGCCCTACGAGCAGTACTTC. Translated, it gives CASRGLNRPYEQYF.